This TCR beta chain was sequenced during a study of shared clonotypes between healthy human individuals. Points on this clone: Its antigen is still unknown.

Data came from immunoSEQ multiplex PCR; TCRdb stores just in-frame clones and leaves some out. The data show about 1,800,000 clones, around 96% seen once. It was CD45RO-negative cells, positively selected for CCR7, that made up naive CD8 cells, with terminally differentiated effector memory CD45RA+ cells excluded. Donors were healthy HIV-negative adults without recently reported acute infections or vaccinations. General observations from the study: Clonotypes which were not shared had lower generation probabilities than clonotypes that all four donors shared.

This clonotype originated in a man between 18 and 35 years old in good health. The sequenced sample consisted of naive CD8+ T cells sorted from blood.

In DNA, the CDR3 is TGTGCCATCAGTCGGACAGTTGCCAAAAACATTCAGTACTTC. It yields the protein CAISRTVAKNIQYF. This rearrangement joins TRBV10-3 to TRBJ2-4, with D possibly TRBD1 on 6 matching bases. The CDR3 extends over 14 amino acids. Germline V gene data show CDR1 as ENHRY and CDR2 as SYGVKD. Trimming cost V 5 bases and J 1 base, with 9 bases left between them.